This TCR beta chain was found in a study of cytomegalovirus exposure and HLA in healthy donors (dated by TCRdb to about 2017). About the study as a whole: According to an earlier analysis of a few hundred of the donors, 150 million to 200 million T cells yielded some 110 million unique TCR beta sequences and approximately 300 Gb of sequence data. All discovery cohort repertoires had been generated using a single sequencing platform. Of the 300 to 450 genotyped donors, 80% to 90% were placed in the genetic ancestry cluster associated with self-reported Caucasian donors. To decide whether each TCR beta V gene segment behaved as functional or pseudogenic, an earlier analysis of 587 of the donors relied on high-throughput TCR beta sequencing. The study aimed to test whether signatures of past pathogen exposure could be identified by cataloging public T cell receptors. The study used immunosequencing to profile the T cell repertoires of 666 subjects and linked those repertoires to cytomegalovirus serostatus. A later analysis re-examined previously published TCR beta repertoires from just over 650 donors and added high-resolution HLA genotyping to investigate patterns of TCR occurrence. Donor age, sex, ethnicity and CMV serostatus were compiled together with the repertoire data. Among about 390 genotyped donors of the cohort, an average of 235,054 unique TCR beta nucleotide sequences were sequenced per donor, around 20% of them non-productive. Rather than drawing on any new phenotypic data, the later analysis identified candidate immune exposures from TCR beta sequences and the way those sequences occurred across donors. The number of donors typed differed by locus, with 629-630 for A, B, C, DRB1 and DQB1, around 520 for DQA1, approximately 580 for DPA1, and around 430 for DPB1. An early release that covered fewer than 800 HLA-typed donors contained around 300 gigabases of sequencing data and about 84 million unique TCR sequences. High-throughput TCR immunosequencing, statistical association of individual TCRs with disease status, and machine learning were combined to predict cytomegalovirus infection status. In a later genetic analysis, genome-wide SNP genotypes for about three fifths of the roughly 670 donors were used, and that subset was treated as a discovery cohort. A few DR-DQ haplotypes were treated as single units for association and clustering because of strong linkage in the cohort. Besides the first cohort of hundreds of subjects, a separate validation cohort made up of roughly 120 different subjects was used. HLA typing included class I and class II loci at four-digit resolution.

Notes on this clone: Its antigen is currently not known. No qualities accompany the bases; no much larger clone lies one base away.

The method was the immunoSEQ multiplex PCR assay. A mixture of 60 forward primers for TCR Vbeta segments and 13 reverse primers for TCR Jbeta segments was used in the multiplex PCR. The CDR3 region of rearranged TCR beta genes was amplified from genomic DNA by a multiplex PCR assay. On the Illumina HiSeq System, the amplified TCR beta libraries were sequenced as 87-base-pair reads. Regarding the original processing steps: Across the 666 repertoires, a later analysis counted roughly 77 million unique TCR beta chains, some 11 million of which were shared by at least two donors. Raw reads were error-corrected and collapsed into unique sequences by a nearest-neighbor algorithm in which closely related sequences were merged to remove PCR and sequencing errors. Alignment of CDR3 sequences to IMGT reference sequences was used to assign V, D and J gene segments. For a sequence to be retained, at least a six-nucleotide match to both a V gene segment and a J gene segment was required. Rearrangements were classified as productive when the CDR3 lacked stop codons and remained in frame with V and J, and all other rearrangements were classified as non-productive. CDR3 was defined by IMGT convention, running from the second conserved V-encoded cysteine to the conserved J-encoded phenylalanine. Sequences without an unambiguous match to a single V gene segment were excluded from the earlier analysis of several hundred of the donors. An earlier analysis of 587 of the donors called V segments functional above 56.7% productive rearrangements and segregating when the between-donor standard deviation exceeded 5%. A statistical classification framework was developed to diagnose cytomegalovirus status using the catalog of TCR beta chain sequences. In a later analysis, TCR nucleotide sequences were compared against IMGT/GENE-DB human TR gene sequences so that V and J genes could be assigned. The TCRdist pipeline was used in a later analysis to assign CDR3 sequences and most-parsimonious VDJ recombination scenarios. A later analysis defined each TCR beta chain by its CDR3 amino acid sequence plus V-gene family, and excluded reads lacking a unique V-gene family. As a way to deal with suspected cross-contamination and a sequencing artifact, a later analysis dropped approximately 590 nucleotide sequences that were highly shared and had low generation probability. In a later analysis, a clonal expansion index for each public chain was calculated from normalized within-repertoire ranks of inferred template counts. Generation probabilities in a later analysis came from a VDJ recombination model fitted to out-of-frame rearrangements, and those results were checked against IGoR. A later analysis scored TCR-TCR, TCR-HLA and TCR-CMV co-occurrence with hypergeometric tests, applying a repertoire-size bias correction to TCR pairs. In a later analysis, false discovery rates were estimated by permuting HLA or CMV assignments 20 times. In a later analysis, co-occurring TCRs were grouped using DBSCAN, with TCRdist sequence similarity added in when clustering inside HLA-allele-positive subsets. Co-occurrence clustering excluded repertoires with fewer than 30,000 or more than 120,000 public chains, plus five with anomalous nucleotide sharing. Held by TCRdb, this immuneACCESS table contains in-frame sequences only and omits some clones. Under half of the omission traces to an unresolved V gene where checked; the cause of the rest is unknown. V and J calls and clone size are copied from that table; D and trimming were computed from the DNA. Recorded for this sample are some 140,000 clones; 79% of them occurred a single time. The top ten clonotypes cover more than 3% of the sample.

The cohort comprised 666 healthy bone marrow donors. At the time of sampling, every cohort member was nominally healthy, though immune exposures that went unrecorded were likely present. The donor tested CMV seronegative and was one of the 352 seronegative cohort members. Each donor provided a peripheral blood sample, and peripheral blood mononuclear cells were used for TCR beta sequencing. Genomic DNA was extracted from the blood cell samples with the Qiagen DNeasy Blood Extraction Kit. What the research found in general, with its limitations: Linkage disequilibrium might explain the correlated functional status among segregating V segments, but an unknown experimental factor could not be ruled out. A further reported finding was that TCR beta sequences accurately predicted the HLA-A and HLA-B alleles for most subjects in the first cohort. In a later genetic analysis, fewer N-insertions in productive TCRs were reported among donors in an Asian-associated ancestry cluster than the approximately 710-donor mean. In this cohort, only TCR beta chains were sequenced, and detectable features were limited by the absence of alpha or paired-chain data. Roughly 15 rarely observed V segments, including chromosome 9 orphons, were excluded from the earlier analysis of several hundred of the donors because counts were too low. Roughly uniform sequencing depth across donors was assumed in presence/absence analyses, although this assumption may not hold. It was suggested by the authors that the approach could potentially be generalized to other disease states and immunological phenotypes. A total of roughly 160 TCR beta chains were listed by the study as associated with cytomegalovirus. The classifier was reported to diagnose cytomegalovirus status with high specificity and sensitivity in both the original cohort and the validation cohort. An earlier analysis of around 500 of the donors showed that most TCR beta V segments appeared in productive rearrangements either about 87% or about 30% of the time, which broadly matched IMGT annotations. Most CMV-associated TCR beta chains appeared to be HLA-restricted in a later analysis, and the HLA associations seemed to be driven largely by CMV exposure. When HLA alleles, especially DR and DQ, strongly co-occurred, attributing TCR associations to individual alleles was difficult. Most TCR sequences were seen in very few donors, while some public TCRs were found in many individuals. Because some donors lacked HLA typing at each locus, the association tests relied only on the typed subset. Compared with equally common non-associated chains, HLA-associated TCR beta chains in a later analysis were more clonally expanded and had lower generation probabilities. A cluster of highly shared sequence variants was judged likely to be a technical artifact of the sequencing pipeline. A later genetic analysis associated a missense DCLRE1C variant with V-gene and J-gene trimming of TCR beta chains, and an independent cohort replicated the association. A few of the identified cytomegalovirus-associated TCR beta chains were confirmed in vitro to be specific for cytomegalovirus antigens. In a later analysis, several top co-occurrence clusters were reported to appear linked to parvovirus B19, influenza, CMV and Epstein-Barr virus. Specific HLA alleles were associated with 16,951 TCR beta sequences at a false discovery rate of 0.05 in a later analysis. CMV serostatus was the only immune exposure information available for the cohort. In a later analysis, the rate of TCR association differed among HLA loci, with DRB1 alleles having the most associated TCRs and HLA-C alleles having the fewest.

Sequencing was done on a sample of PBMCs. This sequence was found in a female donor in good health and CMV-seronegative.

The encoded CDR3 is CASSFSGTTAISPQHF. The DNA sequence reads TGTGCCAGCAGTTTTTCGGGAACGACGGCAATCAGCCCCCAGCATTTT. The V and J segments used are TRBV28 and TRBJ1-5, with no reliable assignment of the D segment. There are 16 amino acids in the CDR3, from cysteine to phenylalanine inclusive. The CDR3 DNA has 48 bases and is translated from base 1. The germline V gene supplies CDR1 MDHEN and CDR2 SYDVKM. The V and J ends are trimmed by 3 bases and 10 bases, leaving 22 bases between them. Full variable domain (CDR3 extended with the reference TRBV28 and TRBJ1-5 proteins): DVKVTQSSRYLVKRTGEKVFLECVQDMDHENMFWYRQDPGLGLRLIYFSYDVKMKEKGDIPEGYSVSREKKERFSLILESASTNQTSMYLCASSFSGTTAISPQHFGDGTRLSIL.